This TCR beta chain was documented in a study of cytomegalovirus exposure and HLA in healthy donors. Overall study: There were about 85 million unique TCRs (from HLA-typed donors) in an early data release.

From germline, CDR1 is SGHNT and CDR2 YYREEE (reference sequence). The CDR3 spans 13 residues. J was trimmed by 2 bases and V by 5 bases; bases with no gene match: 4. General observations from the study: Judged likely to be a sequencing artifact was a cluster of highly shared sequence variants. When the data were analyzed later, several of the most significant clusters appeared to be linked to common viral pathogens.

PCR was performed using 60 Vbeta and 13 Jbeta primers. The data were produced by immunoSEQ multiplex PCR, yet TCRdb's version contains in-frame clones alone and is incomplete. The table includes roughly 140,000 clones, 73% detected once. In regard to this clone: The antigen remains undetermined.

The sequencing input was PBMCs. The chain is built from TRBV5-4 and TRBJ2-7; 7 bases match TRBD1. The source of this sequence is a human donor in good health. The CDR3 reads CASSSGTAYEQYF. CDR3 DNA sequence: TGTGCCAGCAGTTCCGGGACAGCCTACGAGCAGTACTTC.